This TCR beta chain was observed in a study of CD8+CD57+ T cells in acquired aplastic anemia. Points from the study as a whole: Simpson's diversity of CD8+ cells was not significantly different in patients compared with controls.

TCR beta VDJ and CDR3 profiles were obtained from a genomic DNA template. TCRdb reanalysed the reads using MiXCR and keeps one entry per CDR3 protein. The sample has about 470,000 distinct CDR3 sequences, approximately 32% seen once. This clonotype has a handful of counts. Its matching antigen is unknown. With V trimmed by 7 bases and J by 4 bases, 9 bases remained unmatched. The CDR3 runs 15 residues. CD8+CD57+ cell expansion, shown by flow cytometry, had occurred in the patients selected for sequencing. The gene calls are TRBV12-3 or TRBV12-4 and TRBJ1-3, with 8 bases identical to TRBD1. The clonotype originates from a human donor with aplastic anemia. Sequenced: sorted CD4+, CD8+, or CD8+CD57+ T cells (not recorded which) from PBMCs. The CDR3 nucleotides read TGTGCCAGCATCGACAGGGGATTAAGAGGAAACACCATATATTTT. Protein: CASIDRGLRGNTIYF.